This TCR beta chain appears in the sequencing data of a study of blood T cell repertoires in COVID-19. Study-wide context: PBMCs, B-cell-depleted T cells, or T cells were the source of the cDNA or gDNA that made up the material.

As handled by the study authors: The authors estimated nucleated cell counts from reference gene primer amplification. Method: immunoSEQ multiplex PCR; TCRdb's copy keeps in-frame clones and lacks some. V and J calls and clone size come straight from that table; D and trimming were deduced from the DNA. The sample has tens of thousands of clones; 90% are singletons. This sequence originates from a woman aged 80 or over with acute or convalescent COVID-19. The source material was peripheral blood.

As DNA, the CDR3 is TGTGCCAGTCGACTAGCGGGAGAATATGAGCAGTTCTTC. Its translation is CASRLAGEYEQFF. The rearrangement uses TRBV19 and TRBJ2-1; 12 bases line up with TRBD2. Germline V gives CDR1 LNHDA, CDR2 SQIVND (reference sequence). This CDR3 has 13 amino acids. V shed 8 bases, J shed 8 bases, and the junction held 4 bases outside the gene matches.